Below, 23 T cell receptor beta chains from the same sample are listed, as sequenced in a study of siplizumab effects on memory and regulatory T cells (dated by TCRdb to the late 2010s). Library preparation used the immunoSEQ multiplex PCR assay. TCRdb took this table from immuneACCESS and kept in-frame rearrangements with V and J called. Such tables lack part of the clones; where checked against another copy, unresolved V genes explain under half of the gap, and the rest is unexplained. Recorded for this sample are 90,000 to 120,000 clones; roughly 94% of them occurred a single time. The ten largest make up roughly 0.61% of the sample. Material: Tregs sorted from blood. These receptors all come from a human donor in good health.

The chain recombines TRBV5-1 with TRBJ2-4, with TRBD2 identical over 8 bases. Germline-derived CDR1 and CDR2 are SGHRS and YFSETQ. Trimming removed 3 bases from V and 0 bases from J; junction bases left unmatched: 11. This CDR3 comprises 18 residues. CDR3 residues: CASSWVGVAGPAKNIQYF. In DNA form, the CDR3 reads TGCGCCAGCAGCTGGGTAGGGGTAGCGGGACCAGCCAAAAACATTCAGTACTTC.

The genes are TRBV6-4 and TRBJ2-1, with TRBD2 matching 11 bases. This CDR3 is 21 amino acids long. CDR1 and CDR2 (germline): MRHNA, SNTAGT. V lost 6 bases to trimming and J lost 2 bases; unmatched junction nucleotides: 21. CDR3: CASSDPVRTSGPWVTYNEQFF. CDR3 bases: TGTGCCAGCAGCGACCCGGTAAGGACTAGCGGGCCTTGGGTTACCTACAATGAGCAGTTCTTC.

In nucleotides, the CDR3 is TGTGCCAGCACCTTGGGGGCCTACCGCACAGATACGCAGTATTTT. It codes for CASTLGAYRTDTQYF. The chain couples TRBV11-2 to TRBJ2-3; D possibly corresponds to TRBD1 (6 bases). V shed 7 bases and J shed 1 base, with 15 bases lying between them. Germline V gives CDR1 SGHAT, CDR2 FQNNGV. The CDR3 runs 15 residues. The full variable domain, completed using reference TRBV11-2 and TRBJ2-3, is EAGVAQSPRYKIIEKRQSVAFWCNPISGHATLYWYQQILGQGPKLLIQFQNNGVVDDSQLPKDRFSAERLKGVDSTLKIQPAKLEDSAVYLCASTLGAYRTDTQYFGPGTRLTVL.

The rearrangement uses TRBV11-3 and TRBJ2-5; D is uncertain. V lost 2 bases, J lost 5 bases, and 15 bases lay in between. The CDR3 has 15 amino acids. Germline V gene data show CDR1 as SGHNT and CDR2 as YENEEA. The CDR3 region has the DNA TGTGCCAGCAGCTTAACGGAGACCCCCGGGGAGACCCAGTACTTC. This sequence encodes CASSLTETPGETQYF.

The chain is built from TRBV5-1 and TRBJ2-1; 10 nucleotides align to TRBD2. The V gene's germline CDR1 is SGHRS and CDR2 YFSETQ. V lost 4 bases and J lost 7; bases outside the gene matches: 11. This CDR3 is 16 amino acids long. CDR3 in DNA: TGCGCCAGCAGCCTGCGAGCGGGAGGGCAGGGGAATGAGCAGTTCTTC. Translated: CASSLRAGGQGNEQFF.

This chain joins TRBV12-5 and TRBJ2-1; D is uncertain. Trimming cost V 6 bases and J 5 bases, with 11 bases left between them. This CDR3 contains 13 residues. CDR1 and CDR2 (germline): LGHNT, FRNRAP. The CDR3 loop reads CASGYLGNNEQFF. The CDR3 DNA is TGTGCTAGTGGCTACCTCGGCAACAATGAGCAGTTCTTC.

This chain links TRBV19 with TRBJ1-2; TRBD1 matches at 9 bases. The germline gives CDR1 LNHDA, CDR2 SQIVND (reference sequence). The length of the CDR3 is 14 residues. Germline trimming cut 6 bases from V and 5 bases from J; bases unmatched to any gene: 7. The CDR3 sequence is CASREFGTGYGYTF. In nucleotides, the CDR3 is TGTGCCAGTAGGGAATTCGGGACAGGGTATGGCTACACCTTC.

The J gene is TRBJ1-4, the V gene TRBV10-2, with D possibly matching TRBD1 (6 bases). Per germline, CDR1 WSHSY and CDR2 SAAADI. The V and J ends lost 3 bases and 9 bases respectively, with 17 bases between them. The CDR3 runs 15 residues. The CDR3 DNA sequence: TGCGCCAGCAGTGATGTACAGGGATTTTTAAAAAAACTGTTTTTT. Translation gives CASSDVQGFLKKLFF.

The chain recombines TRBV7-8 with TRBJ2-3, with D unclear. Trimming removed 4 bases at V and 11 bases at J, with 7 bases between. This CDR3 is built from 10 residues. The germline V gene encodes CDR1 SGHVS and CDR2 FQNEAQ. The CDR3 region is CASSSTMQYF. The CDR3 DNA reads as TGTGCCAGCAGCTCGACCATGCAGTATTTT.

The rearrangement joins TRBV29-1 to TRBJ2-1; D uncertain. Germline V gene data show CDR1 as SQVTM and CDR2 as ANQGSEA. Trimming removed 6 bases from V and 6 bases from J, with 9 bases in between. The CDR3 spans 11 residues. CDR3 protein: CSVTSGNEQFF. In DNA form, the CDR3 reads TGCAGCGTCACGTCGGGCAATGAGCAGTTCTTC.

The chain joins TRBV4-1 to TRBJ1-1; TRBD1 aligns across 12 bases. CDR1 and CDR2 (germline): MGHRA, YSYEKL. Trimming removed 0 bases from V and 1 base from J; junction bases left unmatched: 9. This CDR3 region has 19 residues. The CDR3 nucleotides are TGCGCCAGCAGCCAAGAGGGTTGGCGGGACAGGGGGCCGAACACTGAAGCTTTCTTT. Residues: CASSQEGWRDRGPNTEAFF.

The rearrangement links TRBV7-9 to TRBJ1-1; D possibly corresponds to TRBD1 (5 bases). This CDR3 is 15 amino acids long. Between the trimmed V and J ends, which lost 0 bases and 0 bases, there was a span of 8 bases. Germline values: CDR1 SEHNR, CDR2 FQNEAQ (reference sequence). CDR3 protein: CASSLAGRLNTEAFF. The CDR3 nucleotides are TGTGCCAGCAGCTTAGCGGGACGGCTGAACACTGAAGCTTTCTTT.

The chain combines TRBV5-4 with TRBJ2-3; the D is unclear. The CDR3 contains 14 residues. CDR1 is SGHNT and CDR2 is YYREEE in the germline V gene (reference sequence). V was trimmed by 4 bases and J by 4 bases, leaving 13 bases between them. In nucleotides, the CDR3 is TGTGCCAGCAGCCCAAGGCTTCAGTCAGATACGCAGTATTTT. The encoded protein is CASSPRLQSDTQYF.

The CDR3 protein is CASSPGQLFSGNIQYF. CDR3 coding DNA: TGCGCCAGCAGCCCGGGACAGCTCTTCAGTGGAAACATTCAGTACTTC. V gene TRBV5-1 combines with J gene TRBJ2-4; 7 positions agree with TRBD1. The trim removed 4 bases at V and 6 bases at J, leaving 13 bases unmatched. Germline assignment: CDR1 SGHRS and CDR2 YFSETQ. CDR3 length: 16 residues. Supplemented by reference TRBV5-1 and TRBJ2-4, the full variable domain reads KAGVTQTPRYLIKTRGQQVTLSCSPISGHRSVSWYQQTPGQGLQFLFEYFSETQRNKGNFPGRFSGRQFSNSRSEMNVSTLELGDSALYLCASSPGQLFSGNIQYFGAGTRLSVL.

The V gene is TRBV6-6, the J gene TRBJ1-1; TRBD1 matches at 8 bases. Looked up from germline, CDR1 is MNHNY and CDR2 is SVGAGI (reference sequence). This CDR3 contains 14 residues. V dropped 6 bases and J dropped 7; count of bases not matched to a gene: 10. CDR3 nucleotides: TGTGCCAGCAGGCACCGGGACAGGCCCCATGAAGCTTTCTTT. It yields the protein CASRHRDRPHEAFF.

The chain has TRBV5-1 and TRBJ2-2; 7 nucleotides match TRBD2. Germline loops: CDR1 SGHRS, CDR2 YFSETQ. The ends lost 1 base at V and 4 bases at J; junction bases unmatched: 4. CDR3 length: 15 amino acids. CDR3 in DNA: TGCGCCAGCAGCTTGACTAGCGCAAGCACCGGGGAGCTGTTTTTT. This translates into CASSLTSASTGELFF.

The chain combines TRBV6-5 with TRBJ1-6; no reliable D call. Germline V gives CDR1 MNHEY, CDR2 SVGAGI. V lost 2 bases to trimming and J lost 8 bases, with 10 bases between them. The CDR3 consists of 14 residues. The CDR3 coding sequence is TGTGCCAGCAGTTACGAGGGTAGGGATTCACCCCTCCACTTT. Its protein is CASSYEGRDSPLHF.

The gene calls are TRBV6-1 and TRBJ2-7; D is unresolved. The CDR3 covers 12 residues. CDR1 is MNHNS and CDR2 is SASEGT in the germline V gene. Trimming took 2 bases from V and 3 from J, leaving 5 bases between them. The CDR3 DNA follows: TGTGCCAGCAGTGAAAAATTCTACGAGCAGTACTTC. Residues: CASSEKFYEQYF.

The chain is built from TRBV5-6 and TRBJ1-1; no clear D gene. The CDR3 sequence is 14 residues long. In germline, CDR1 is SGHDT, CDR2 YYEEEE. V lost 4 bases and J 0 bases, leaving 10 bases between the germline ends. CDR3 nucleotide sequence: TGTGCCAGCAGCCGACACTTAATGAACACTGAAGCTTTCTTT. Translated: CASSRHLMNTEAFF.

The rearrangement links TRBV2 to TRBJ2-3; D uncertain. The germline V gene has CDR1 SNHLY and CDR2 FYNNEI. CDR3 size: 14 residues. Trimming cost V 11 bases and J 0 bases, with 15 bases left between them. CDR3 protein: CAGLKRTSTDTQYF. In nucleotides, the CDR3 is TGTGCCGGTCTAAAAAGAACTAGCACAGATACGCAGTATTTT.

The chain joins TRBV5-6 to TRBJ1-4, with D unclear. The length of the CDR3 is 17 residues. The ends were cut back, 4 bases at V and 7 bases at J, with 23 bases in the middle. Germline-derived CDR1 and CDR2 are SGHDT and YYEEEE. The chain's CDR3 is CASSLKYPRQVTEKLFF. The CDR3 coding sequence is TGTGCCAGCAGCCTGAAATACCCTAGGCAAGTTACTGAAAAACTGTTTTTT.

The CDR3 is CASSYSRETFHEQYF. DNA for the CDR3: TGTGCCAGCAGTTACTCGCGGGAGACGTTCCACGAGCAGTACTTC. The genes are TRBV6-5 and TRBJ2-7; 7 positions match TRBD2. V trimming: 0 bases; J trimming: 5 bases; junction bases outside the gene matches: 7. Germline-derived CDR1 and CDR2 are MNHEY and SVGAGI. The CDR3 runs 15 residues.

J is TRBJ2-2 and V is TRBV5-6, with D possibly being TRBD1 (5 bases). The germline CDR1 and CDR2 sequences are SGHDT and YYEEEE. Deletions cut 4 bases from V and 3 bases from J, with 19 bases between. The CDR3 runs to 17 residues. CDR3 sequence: CASSLLSRTSYTGELFF. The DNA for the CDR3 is TGTGCCAGCAGCCTCCTATCCAGGACATCCTACACCGGGGAGCTGTTTTTT. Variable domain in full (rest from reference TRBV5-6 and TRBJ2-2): DAGVTQSPTHLIKTRGQQVTLRCSPKSGHDTVSWYQQALGQGPQFIFQYYEEEERQRGNFPDRFSGHQFPNYSSELNVNALLLGDSALYLCASSLLSRTSYTGELFFGEGSRLTVL.